These 2 T cell receptor beta chains came from one sample sequenced in a study of CXCR3-negative and CXCR3-positive naive CD8 T cells. UMI-tagged TRB cDNA libraries were built via 5' RACE. No DNA is given; TCRdb re-called the 5' RACE reads and lists each CDR3 protein once. In all, the sample yields about 130,000 distinct CDR3 sequences. The specimen sequenced was naive CXCR3- CD8+ T cells from blood. Subset here: CD45RO-CCR7+CD27+CD95- naive CD8+ T cells lacking CXCR3 (TNR3-). The source of these receptors is a human donor in good health. Some clones in this sample may be carry-over from other donors' samples.

The rearrangement uses TRBV20-1 and TRBJ2-3. Germline V gene lookup returns CDR1 DFQATT and CDR2 SNEGSKA (reference sequence). The CDR3 runs to 14 residues. The CDR3 loop is CSAIRSEITDTQYF.

The chain has TRBV29-1 and TRBJ2-7; no DNA is available, so the TRBD1 call from TCRdb remains unchecked. The CDR3 has 11 residues. Germline V lookup: CDR1 SQVTM, CDR2 ANQGSEA. The CDR3 reads CSVGVGNEQYF.